Each of the 13 T cell receptor beta chains below was sequenced from the same sample in a study of early stage breast cancer tumors. Only in-frame clones appear in the TCRdb table, and some are missing; sequencing was by immunoSEQ multiplex PCR. The repertoire has around 60,000 clones, 60% to 85% of them found once; the top ten carry around 3.7%. Sequenced material: blood. Receptors were obtained from a person aged 30-39 years with breast cancer.

This chain uses TRBV5-1 with TRBJ2-7; tentatively, D is TRBD2 (6 bases). CDR3 length: 15 residues. Germline V CDR1 and CDR2: SGHRS, YFSETQ. V was shortened by 3 bases and J by 2 bases, with 15 bases between the two germline ends. CDR3 residues: CASSSRTITAYEQYF. The CDR3 coding sequence is TGCGCCAGCAGCTCTAGGACTATTACCGCCTACGAGCAGTACTTC. Together with reference TRBV5-1 and TRBJ2-7, the CDR3 gives the full variable domain: KAGVTQTPRYLIKTRGQQVTLSCSPISGHRSVSWYQQTPGQGLQFLFEYFSETQRNKGNFPGRFSGRQFSNSRSEMNVSTLELGDSALYLCASSSRTITAYEQYFGPGTRLTVT.

This clone turned up a few times. The V gene is TRBV9, the J gene TRBJ1-5; tentatively, D is TRBD1 (5 bases). The V gene's germline CDR1 is SGDLS and CDR2 YYNGEE. Between the trimmed V and J ends, which lost 4 bases and 5 bases, there was a span of 16 bases. This CDR3 is built from 15 residues. The CDR3 region has the DNA TGTGCCAGCAGCCGGGACCTCGGAAGGGATCAGCCCCAGCATTTT. Translation gives CASSRDLGRDQPQHF.

The chain carries TRBV18 and TRBJ2-1, with TRBD1 identical over 7 bases. The CDR3 covers 14 residues. Per germline, CDR1 KGHSH and CDR2 LQKENI. Germline trimming cut 4 bases from V and 8 bases from J; bases unmatched to any gene: 8. The CDR3 DNA reads as TGTGCCAGCTCACAGGGGGACAGTTCAGATGAGCAGTTCTTC. Its translation: CASSQGDSSDEQFF.

The V call is TRBV30, the J call TRBJ1-4, with 7 bases aligning to TRBD1. The CDR3 length is 14 residues. The J segment lost 8 bases and the V segment lost 3 bases, leaving 9 bases of the junction unmatched. Per germline, CDR1 GTSNPN and CDR2 SVGIG (reference sequence). Here the CDR3 reads CAWSKTGMREKLFF. The CDR3 DNA reads as TGTGCCTGGAGCAAGACAGGGATGCGAGAAAAACTGTTTTTT. The full variable domain, in which reference TRBV30 and TRBJ1-4 provide the parts outside the CDR3, is SQTIHQWPATLVQPVGSPLSLECTVEGTSNPNLYWYRQAAGRGLQLLFYSVGIGQISSEVPQNLSASRPQDRQFILSSKKLLLSDSGFYLCAWSKTGMREKLFFGSGTQLSVL.

The chain links TRBV19 to TRBJ1-5; D remains unclear. The CDR3 is 16 amino acids. Between the trimmed V and J ends, which lost 3 bases and 3 bases, there was a span of 15 bases. CDR1 is LNHDA, CDR2 SQIVND, per germline (reference sequence). CDR3 in DNA: TGTGCCAGTAGTATCCAACGCTCGCAGGACAATCAGCCCCAGCATTTT. This encodes CASSIQRSQDNQPQHF.

The chain links TRBV29-1 to TRBJ1-2, with no clear D. The CDR3 is made up of 14 amino acids. Germline lookup yields CDR1 SQVTM and CDR2 ANQGSEA. Trimming left V 0 bases short and J 2 bases short, with 10 bases between. The CDR3 protein is CSVEEEGRNYGYTF. DNA for the CDR3: TGCAGCGTTGAAGAGGAGGGAAGAAACTATGGCTACACCTTC.

The chain is built from TRBV6-5 and TRBJ2-1; no clear D. Trimming stripped 6 bases from V and 8 bases from J, with 17 bases between. In germline, CDR1 is MNHEY, CDR2 SVGAGI. The CDR3 extends over 14 amino acids. The DNA of the CDR3 is TGTGCCAGCAGCCCCTCCCTGGGGTTCGATGAGCAGTTCTTC. The encoded protein is CASSPSLGFDEQFF.

The V call is TRBV10-3, the J call TRBJ2-3; TRBD2 matches 7 bases. This CDR3 spans 13 amino acids. J was trimmed by 4 bases and V by 7 bases; bases with no gene match: 5. The germline V gene encodes CDR1 ENHRY and CDR2 SYGVKD. Written as DNA, the CDR3 is TGTGCCATCAAGAGCGGGAACGCAGATACGCAGTATTTT. Protein: CAIKSGNADTQYF.

This rearrangement joins TRBV2 to TRBJ1-4; D gene unclear. The CDR3 has 15 amino acids. From germline, CDR1 is SNHLY and CDR2 FYNNEI. V shed 10 bases and J shed 5 bases, with 20 bases lying between them. DNA for the CDR3: TGTGCCACCAGCTTCATGAGCGGGCAGAATGAAAAACTGTTTTTT. Translating it yields CATSFMSGQNEKLFF.

V and J are TRBV5-1 and TRBJ2-7; TRBD2 might be the D (5 bases). There are 14 residues in the CDR3. Looked up from germline, CDR1 is SGHRS and CDR2 is YFSETQ. The ends were cut back, 5 bases at V and 4 bases at J, with 16 bases in the middle. CDR3 bases: TGCGCCAGCAGTTTAGCGTTAAAGGGATACGAGCAGTACTTC. Protein sequence: CASSLALKGYEQYF.

This sequence joins TRBV10-1 and TRBJ2-7; D is possibly TRBD1 (6 bases). Germline V gene lookup returns CDR1 WNHNN and CDR2 SYGVQD (reference sequence). Trimming removed 3 bases from V and 2 bases from J, with 11 bases in between. CDR3 length: 14 residues. CDR3: CASSDSYRAYEQYF. In nucleotides, the CDR3 is TGCGCCAGCAGTGATTCGTACAGGGCCTACGAGCAGTACTTC.

This sequence joins TRBV19 and TRBJ1-2; D ambiguous. The CDR3 has 12 residues. Trimming took off 7 bases at V and 3 bases at J, with 9 bases between the two ends. Germline V CDR1 and CDR2: LNHDA, SQIVND (reference sequence). Written as DNA, the CDR3 is TGTGCCAGTAAAAGGGTGGACTATGGCTACACCTTC. Translated: CASKRVDYGYTF. The full variable domain, its missing parts supplied by reference TRBV19 and TRBJ1-2, is DGGITQSPKYLFRKEGQNVTLSCEQNLNHDAMYWYRQDPGQGLRLIYYSQIVNDFQKGDIAEGYSVSREKKESFPLTVTSAQKNPTAFYLCASKRVDYGYTFGSGTRLTVV.

The chain combines TRBV4-1 with TRBJ2-3, with a possible D match to TRBD2 (6 bases). Between the trimmed V and J ends, which lost 1 base and 0 bases, there was a span of 20 bases. The CDR3 sequence is 19 residues long. Per the germline V gene, CDR1 is MGHRA and CDR2 is YSYEKL. This CDR3 reads CASSQASAWTIPSTDTQYF. CDR3 bases: TGCGCCAGCAGCCAAGCGAGCGCGTGGACTATCCCTAGCACAGATACGCAGTATTTT.